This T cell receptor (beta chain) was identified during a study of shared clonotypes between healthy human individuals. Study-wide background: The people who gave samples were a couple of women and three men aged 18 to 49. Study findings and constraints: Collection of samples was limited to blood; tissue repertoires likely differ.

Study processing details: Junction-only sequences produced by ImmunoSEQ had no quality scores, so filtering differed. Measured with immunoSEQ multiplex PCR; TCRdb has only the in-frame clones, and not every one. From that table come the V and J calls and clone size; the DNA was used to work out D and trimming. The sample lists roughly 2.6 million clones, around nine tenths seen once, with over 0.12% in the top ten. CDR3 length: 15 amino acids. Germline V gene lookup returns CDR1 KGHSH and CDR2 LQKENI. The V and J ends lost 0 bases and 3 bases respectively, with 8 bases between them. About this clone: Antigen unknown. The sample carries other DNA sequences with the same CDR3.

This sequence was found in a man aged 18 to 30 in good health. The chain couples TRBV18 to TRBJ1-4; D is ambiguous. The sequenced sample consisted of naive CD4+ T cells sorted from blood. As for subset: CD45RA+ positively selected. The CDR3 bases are TGTGCCAGCTCACCACCGACGGGAGCTAATGAAAAACTGTTTTTT. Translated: CASSPPTGANEKLFF. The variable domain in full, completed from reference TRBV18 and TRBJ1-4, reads NAGVMQNPRHLVRRRGQEARLRCSPMKGHSHVYWYRQLPEEGLKFMVYLQKENIIDESGMPKERFSAEFPKEGPSILRIQQVVRGDSAAYFCASSPPTGANEKLFFGSGTQLSVL.